A single TCR beta chain is shown here with its context. The record originates from a study of CD8+CD57+ T cells in acquired aplastic anemia. As for the study in general: Sorted cells (CD4+ and CD8+) yielded DNA amounts that averaged around 3.1 ug. For CD4+ cells, healthy donors had an average of about 10 million reads.

The CDR3 runs 12 residues. Germline V gene lookup returns CDR1 MGHDK and CDR2 SYGVNS. V gave up 11 bases and J gave up 4 bases; unmatched junction bases: 4. Genomic DNA was employed as the template in profiling TCR beta VDJ and CDR3. MiXCR, applied by TCRdb to the reads, yields one record per CDR3 protein. The sample records fewer than 200,000 distinct CDR3 sequences, roughly 63% being singletons. The chain joins TRBV25-1 to TRBJ2-3; 9 nucleotides agree with TRBD2. Material for sequencing was sorted CD4+, CD8+, or CD8+CD57+ T cells (not recorded which) from PBMCs. The origin of this receptor is a human donor in good health. Here the CDR3 DNA reads TGTGCCGAGCGGGAGGTCCCAGATACGCAGTATTTT. This codes for CAEREVPDTQYF. Supplemented by reference TRBV25-1 and TRBJ2-3, the full variable domain reads EADIYQTPRYLVIGTGKKITLECSQTMGHDKMYWYQQDPGMELHLIHYSYGVNSTEKGDLSSESTVSRIRTEHFPLTLESARPSHTSQYLCAEREVPDTQYFGPGTRLTVL.